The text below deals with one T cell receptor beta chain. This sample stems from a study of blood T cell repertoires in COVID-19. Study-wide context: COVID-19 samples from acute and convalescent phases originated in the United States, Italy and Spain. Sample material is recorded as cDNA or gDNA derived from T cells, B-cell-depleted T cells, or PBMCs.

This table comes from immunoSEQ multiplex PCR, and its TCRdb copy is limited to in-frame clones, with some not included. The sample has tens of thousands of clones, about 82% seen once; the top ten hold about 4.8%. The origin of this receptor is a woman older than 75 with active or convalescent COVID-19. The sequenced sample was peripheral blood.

Here the CDR3 reads CASSAQGFSSGANVLTF. The CDR3 DNA follows: TGTGCCAGTAGTGCACAGGGCTTTAGCTCTGGGGCCAACGTCCTGACTTTC. This rearrangement joins TRBV19 to TRBJ2-6; D is possibly TRBD1 (6 bases). Trimming pared 5 bases from V and 0 bases from J, leaving 14 bases between. The germline gives CDR1 LNHDA, CDR2 SQIVND (reference sequence). The CDR3 spans 17 residues.